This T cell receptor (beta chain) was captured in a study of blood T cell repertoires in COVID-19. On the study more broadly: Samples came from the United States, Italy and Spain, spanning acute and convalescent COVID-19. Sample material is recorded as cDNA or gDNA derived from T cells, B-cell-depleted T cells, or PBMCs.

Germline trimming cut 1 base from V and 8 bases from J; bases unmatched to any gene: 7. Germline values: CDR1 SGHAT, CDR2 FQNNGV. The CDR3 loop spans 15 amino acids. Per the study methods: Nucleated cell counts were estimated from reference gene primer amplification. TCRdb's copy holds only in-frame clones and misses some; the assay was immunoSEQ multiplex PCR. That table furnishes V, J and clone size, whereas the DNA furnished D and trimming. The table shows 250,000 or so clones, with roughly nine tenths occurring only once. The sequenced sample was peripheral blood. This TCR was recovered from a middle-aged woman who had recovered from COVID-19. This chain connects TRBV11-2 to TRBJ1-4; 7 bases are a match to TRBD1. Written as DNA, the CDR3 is TGTGCCAGCAGCTTAGTTGGGACAGCCCACGAAAAACTGTTTTTT. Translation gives CASSLVGTAHEKLFF.